This T cell receptor (beta chain) was obtained from a study of technical replicates of blood from a few donors. TCRdb keeps only in-frame clones here, not all; method: immunoSEQ multiplex PCR. The sample yields about 74,000 clones, 81% seen once. J lost 6 bases, V lost 4 bases, and 6 bases had no gene match. The CDR3 runs 15 residues. Germline V CDR1 and CDR2: SGHDT, YYEEEE. This TCR came from a human donor in good health. Some clones in this sample may be carry-over from other donors' samples. The rearrangement uses TRBV5-6 and TRBJ2-2, with 10 nucleotides matching TRBD2. Sequencing was carried out using PBMCs. CDR3 DNA sequence: TGTGCCAGCAGCCTAGCGGGAGTGTTTTCCGGGGAGCTGTTTTTT. This codes for CASSLAGVFSGELFF.